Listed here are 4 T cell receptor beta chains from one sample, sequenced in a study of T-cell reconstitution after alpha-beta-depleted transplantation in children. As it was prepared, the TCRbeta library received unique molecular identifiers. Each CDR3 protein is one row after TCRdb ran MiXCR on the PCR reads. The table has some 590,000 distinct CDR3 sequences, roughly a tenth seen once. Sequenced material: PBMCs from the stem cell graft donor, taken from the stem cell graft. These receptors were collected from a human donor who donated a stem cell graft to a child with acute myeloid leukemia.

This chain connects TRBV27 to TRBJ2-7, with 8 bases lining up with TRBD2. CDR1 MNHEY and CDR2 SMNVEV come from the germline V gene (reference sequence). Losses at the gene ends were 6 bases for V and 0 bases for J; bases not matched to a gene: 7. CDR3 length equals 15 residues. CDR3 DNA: TGTGCCAGCAGCCCTAAAGCGGGGGCCTCCTACGAGCAGTACTTC. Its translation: CASSPKAGASYEQYF.

The CDR3 here is CASSAASGTISAEQYF. CDR3 in DNA: TGCGCCAGCAGCGCGGCTAGCGGGACCATATCCGCCGAGCAGTACTTC. This chain connects TRBV5-1 to TRBJ2-7; TRBD2 aligns across 9 bases. V lost 4 bases and J lost 6; bases outside the gene matches: 14. The CDR3 consists of 16 residues. Germline V gene lookup returns CDR1 SGHRS and CDR2 YFSETQ.

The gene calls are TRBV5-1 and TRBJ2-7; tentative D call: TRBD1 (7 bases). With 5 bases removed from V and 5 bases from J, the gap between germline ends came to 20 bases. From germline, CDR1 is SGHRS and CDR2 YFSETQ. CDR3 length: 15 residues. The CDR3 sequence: CASRPLASQGHEQYF. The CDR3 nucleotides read TGCGCCAGCAGGCCTCTAGCGTCACAGGGGCACGAGCAGTACTTC.

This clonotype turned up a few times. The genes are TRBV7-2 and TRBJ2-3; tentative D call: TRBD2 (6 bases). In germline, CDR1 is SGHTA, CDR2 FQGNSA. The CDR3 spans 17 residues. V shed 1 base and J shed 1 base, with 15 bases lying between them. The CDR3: CASSLGASGSRTDTQYF. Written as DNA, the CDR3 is TGTGCCAGCAGCTTAGGCGCAAGCGGGTCTCGCACAGATACGCAGTATTTT.